This T cell receptor beta chain was sequenced during a study of T cell changes during pregnancy in multiple sclerosis. Germline assignment: CDR1 SGHTA and CDR2 FQGNSA. The junction had 11 bases not matched to a gene; V was cut back by 5 bases and J by 5 bases. The CDR3 extends over 17 amino acids. This clone turned up a few times. Method: immunoSEQ multiplex PCR; TCRdb's copy keeps in-frame clones and lacks some. The sample holds about 69,000 clones; 90% to 95% are singletons and the top ten take about 0.31%. The chain uses TRBV7-2 and TRBJ2-7, with TRBD2 identical over 14 bases. The sample consisted of CD4+ T cells from peripheral blood mononuclear cells, taken in the third trimester of pregnancy. This receptor was obtained from a female donor in good health, enrolled as a control in a pregnancy study. CDR3 bases: TGTGCCAGCAGCCTTCGGGGGACTAGCGGGGGTACCGACGAGCAGTACTTC. This translates into CASSLRGTSGGTDEQYF.